This TCR beta chain came from a study of blood T cell repertoires in COVID-19. On the study more broadly: PBMCs, B-cell-depleted T cells, or T cells provided the cDNA or gDNA that made up the material.

In the study's own analysis: Reference gene primer amplification yielded estimated nucleated cell counts. Using immunoSEQ multiplex PCR, the repertoire was profiled, and TCRdb retains in-frame clones only, with some absent. V, J and clone size derive from that table, while D and trimming were established from the DNA sequence. The table lists approximately 200,000 clones, more than 75% of them singletons. CDR1 and CDR2 (germline): LNHDA, SQIVND (reference sequence). The V and J ends lost 9 bases and 3 bases respectively, with 15 bases between them. This CDR3 has 14 residues. The material sequenced was peripheral blood. This receptor was identified in a man aged 35-49 years with acute or convalescent COVID-19. This chain joins TRBV19 and TRBJ1-3, with no clear D. DNA for the CDR3: TGTGCCAGCAGAAGGGCCGGGAGTGGAAACACCATATATTTT. This gives the protein CASRRAGSGNTIYF.